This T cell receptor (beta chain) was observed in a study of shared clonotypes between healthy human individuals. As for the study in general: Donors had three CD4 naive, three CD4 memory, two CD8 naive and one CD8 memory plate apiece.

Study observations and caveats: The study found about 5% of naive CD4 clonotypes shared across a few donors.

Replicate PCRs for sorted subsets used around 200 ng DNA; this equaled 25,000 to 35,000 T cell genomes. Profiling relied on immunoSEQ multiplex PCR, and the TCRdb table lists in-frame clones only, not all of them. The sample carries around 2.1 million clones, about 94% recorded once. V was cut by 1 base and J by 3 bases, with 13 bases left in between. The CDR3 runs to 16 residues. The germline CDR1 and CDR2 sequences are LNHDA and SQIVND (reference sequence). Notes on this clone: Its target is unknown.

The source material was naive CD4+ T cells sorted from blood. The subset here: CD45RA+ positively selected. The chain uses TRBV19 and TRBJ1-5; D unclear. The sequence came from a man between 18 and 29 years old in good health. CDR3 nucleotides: TGTGCCAGTAGTATAGCCCGGACCACTTCCAATCAGCCCCAGCATTTT. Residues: CASSIARTTSNQPQHF.